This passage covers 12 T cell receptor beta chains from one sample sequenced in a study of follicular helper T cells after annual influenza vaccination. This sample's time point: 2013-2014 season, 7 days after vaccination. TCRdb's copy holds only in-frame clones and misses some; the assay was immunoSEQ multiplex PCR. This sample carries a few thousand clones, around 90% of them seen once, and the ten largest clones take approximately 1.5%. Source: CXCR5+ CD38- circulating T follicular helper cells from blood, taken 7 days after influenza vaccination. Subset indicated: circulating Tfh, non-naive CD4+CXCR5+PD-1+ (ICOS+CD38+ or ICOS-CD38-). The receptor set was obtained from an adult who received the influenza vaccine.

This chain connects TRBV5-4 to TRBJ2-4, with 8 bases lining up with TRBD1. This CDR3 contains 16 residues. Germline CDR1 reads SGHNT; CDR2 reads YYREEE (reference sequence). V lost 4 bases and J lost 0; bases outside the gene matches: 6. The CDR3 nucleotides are TGTGCCAGCAGCATCGGACAGGGAGGAGCCAAAAACATTCAGTACTTC. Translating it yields CASSIGQGGAKNIQYF.

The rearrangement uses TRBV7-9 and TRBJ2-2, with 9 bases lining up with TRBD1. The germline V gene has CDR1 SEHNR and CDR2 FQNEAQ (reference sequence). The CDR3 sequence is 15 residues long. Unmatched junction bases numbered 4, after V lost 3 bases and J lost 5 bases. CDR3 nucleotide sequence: TGTGCCAGCAGCTTCTCCGGGACAGGGACCGGGGAGCTGTTTTTT. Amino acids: CASSFSGTGTGELFF.

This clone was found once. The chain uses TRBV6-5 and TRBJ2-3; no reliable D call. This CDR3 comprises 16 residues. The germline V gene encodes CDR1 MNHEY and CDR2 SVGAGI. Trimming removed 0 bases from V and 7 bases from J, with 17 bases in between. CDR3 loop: CASSYSPLGSKNTQYF. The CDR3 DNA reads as TGTGCCAGCAGTTACTCCCCTCTAGGTTCGAAGAATACGCAGTATTTT.

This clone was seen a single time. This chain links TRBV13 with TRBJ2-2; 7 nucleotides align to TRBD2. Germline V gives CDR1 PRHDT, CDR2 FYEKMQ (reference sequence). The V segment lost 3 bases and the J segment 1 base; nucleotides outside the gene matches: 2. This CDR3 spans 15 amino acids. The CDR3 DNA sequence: TGTGCCAGCAGCTTGGCTAGCGGGAACACCGGGGAGCTGTTTTTT. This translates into CASSLASGNTGELFF.

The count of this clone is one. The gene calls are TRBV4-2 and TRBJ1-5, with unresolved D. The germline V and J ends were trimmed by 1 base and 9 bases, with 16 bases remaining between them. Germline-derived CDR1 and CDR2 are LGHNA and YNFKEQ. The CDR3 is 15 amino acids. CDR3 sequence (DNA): TGTGCCAGCAGCCAAGGGGCAGGAGGCTCTTGGCCCCAGCATTTT. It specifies CASSQGAGGSWPQHF.

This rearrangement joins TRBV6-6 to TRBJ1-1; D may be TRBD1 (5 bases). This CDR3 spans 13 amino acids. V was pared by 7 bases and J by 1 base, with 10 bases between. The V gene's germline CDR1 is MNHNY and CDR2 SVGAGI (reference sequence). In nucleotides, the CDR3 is TGTGCCAGCACTCCACAGGAGAACACTGAAGCTTTCTTT. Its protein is CASTPQENTEAFF.

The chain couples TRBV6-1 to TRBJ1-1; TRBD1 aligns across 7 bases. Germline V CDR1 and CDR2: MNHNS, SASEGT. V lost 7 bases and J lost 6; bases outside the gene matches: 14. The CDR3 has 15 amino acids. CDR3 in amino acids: CASTGTASLLAEAFF. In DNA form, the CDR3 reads TGTGCCAGCACCGGGACAGCCTCCCTGTTAGCTGAAGCTTTCTTT.

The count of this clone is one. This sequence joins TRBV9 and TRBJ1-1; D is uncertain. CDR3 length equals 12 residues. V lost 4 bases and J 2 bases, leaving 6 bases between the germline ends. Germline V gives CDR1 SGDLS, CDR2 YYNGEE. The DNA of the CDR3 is TGTGCCAGCAGCACTAGTAACACTGAAGCTTTCTTT. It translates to CASSTSNTEAFF.

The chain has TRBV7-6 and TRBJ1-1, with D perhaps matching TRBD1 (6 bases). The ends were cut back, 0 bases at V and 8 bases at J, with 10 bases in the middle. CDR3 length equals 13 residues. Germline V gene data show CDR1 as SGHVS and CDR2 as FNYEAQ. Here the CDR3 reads CASSLAAGGEAFF. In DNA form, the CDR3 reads TGTGCCAGCAGCTTAGCCGCGGGGGGCGAAGCTTTCTTT.

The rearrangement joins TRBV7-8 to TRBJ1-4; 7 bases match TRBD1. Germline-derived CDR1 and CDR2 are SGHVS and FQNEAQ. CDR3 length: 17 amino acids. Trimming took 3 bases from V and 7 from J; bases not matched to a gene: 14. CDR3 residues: CASSLGGGQAFSEKLFF. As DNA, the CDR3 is TGTGCCAGCAGCTTGGGGGGTGGACAGGCCTTTAGTGAAAAACTGTTTTTT.

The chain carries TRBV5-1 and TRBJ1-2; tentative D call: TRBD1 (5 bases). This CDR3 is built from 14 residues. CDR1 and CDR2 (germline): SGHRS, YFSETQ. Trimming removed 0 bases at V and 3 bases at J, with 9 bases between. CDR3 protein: CASSLGVRDYGYTF. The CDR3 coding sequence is TGCGCCAGCAGCTTGGGTGTCAGGGACTATGGCTACACCTTC.

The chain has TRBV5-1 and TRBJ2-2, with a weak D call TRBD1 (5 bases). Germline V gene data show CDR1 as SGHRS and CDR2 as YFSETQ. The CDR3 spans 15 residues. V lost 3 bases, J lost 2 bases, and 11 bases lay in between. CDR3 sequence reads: CASSSGFRNTGELFF. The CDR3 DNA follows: TGCGCCAGCAGCTCAGGGTTTAGAAACACCGGGGAGCTGTTTTTT.